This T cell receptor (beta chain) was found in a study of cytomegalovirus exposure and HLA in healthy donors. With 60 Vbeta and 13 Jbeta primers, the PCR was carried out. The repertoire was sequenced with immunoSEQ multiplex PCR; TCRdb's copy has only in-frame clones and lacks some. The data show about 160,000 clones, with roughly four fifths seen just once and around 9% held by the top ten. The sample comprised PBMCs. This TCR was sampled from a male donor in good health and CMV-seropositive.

The CDR3 nucleotides read TGTGCCAGTAGTATAGATAGGCAGGGGAAGAACACCTTC. It specifies CASSIDRQGKNTF. The V call is TRBV19, the J call TRBJ1-2, with D tentatively TRBD1 (6 bases). V was trimmed by 0 bases and J by 12 bases, leaving 14 bases between them. The CDR3 totals 13 residues. Germline values: CDR1 LNHDA, CDR2 SQIVND (reference sequence).